Below, 25 T cell receptor beta chains from the same sample are listed, as sequenced in a study of shared clonotypes between healthy human individuals. The method was immunoSEQ multiplex PCR; TCRdb's version includes in-frame clones alone and lacks a portion of them. The table shows 2.3 million or so clones, with 90% to 95% occurring only once. The sequencing input was naive CD4+ T cells from PBMCs. The subset denotes: CD45RA+ positively selected. The receptors derive from a young man in good health. Some clones in this sample may be carry-over from other donors' samples.

In its sample, this clone was seen a few times. This chain joins TRBV7-3 and TRBJ1-5; D remains unclear. Germline V lookup: CDR1 SGHTA, CDR2 FQGTGA. V lost 8 bases and J 5 bases, leaving 16 bases between the germline ends. There are 14 residues in the CDR3. Here the CDR3 DNA reads TGTGCCAGCTCCTTGAGGGTGGTGCATCAGCCCCAGCATTTT. As protein: CASSLRVVHQPQHF. Combining the CDR3 with reference TRBV7-3 and TRBJ1-5 gives the whole variable domain GAGVSQTPSNKVTEKGKYVELRCDPISGHTALYWYRQSLGQGPEFLIYFQGTGAADDSGLPNDRFFAVRPEGSVSTLKIQRTERGDSAVYLCASSLRVVHQPQHFGDGTRLSIL.

The V call is TRBV28, the J call TRBJ2-7; 7 nucleotides match TRBD1. The trim removed 8 bases at V and 1 base at J, leaving 8 bases unmatched. The CDR3 is 14 amino acids. The germline CDR1 and CDR2 sequences are MDHEN and SYDVKM. CDR3 amino acids: CASVQGTVSYEQYF. The CDR3 region has the DNA TGTGCCAGCGTACAGGGGACCGTTTCCTACGAGCAGTACTTC.

Concerning this clone itself: Distinct nucleotide sequences in the sample also encode this CDR3. CDR3 sequence (DNA): TGTGCCAGCAGCTTAGGCCGAGCGGGAGGACCACAAGAGACCCAGTACTTC. Translating it yields CASSLGRAGGPQETQYF. The rearrangement joins TRBV7-2 to TRBJ2-5; TRBD2 aligns across 9 bases. Unmatched junction bases numbered 8, after V lost 1 base and J lost 2 bases. Germline loops: CDR1 SGHTA, CDR2 FQGNSA. The length of the CDR3 is 17 residues.

This sequence joins TRBV19 and TRBJ2-5; D uncertain. Trimming pared 8 bases from V and 5 bases from J, leaving 15 bases between. Germline CDR1 LNHDA, CDR2 SQIVND (reference sequence). The length of the CDR3 is 13 residues. The CDR3 DNA follows: TGTGCCAGTGGGTATGGGTTCGGGGAGACCCAGTACTTC. Translating gives CASGYGFGETQYF.

V gene TRBV4-1 combines with J gene TRBJ1-6; D is possibly TRBD1 (6 bases). With 1 base removed from V and 12 bases from J, the gap between germline ends came to 13 bases. CDR1 and CDR2 (germline): MGHRA, YSYEKL. The CDR3 runs to 14 residues. The CDR3 DNA sequence: TGCGCCAGCAGCCAAGCTCCAGGGGTAGGACCCCTCCACTTT. Its translation: CASSQAPGVGPLHF.

V usage is TRBV2 and J usage is TRBJ2-3, with D perhaps matching TRBD1 (5 bases). Trimming stripped 4 bases from V and 6 bases from J, with 11 bases between. CDR1 is SNHLY, CDR2 FYNNEI, per germline. The CDR3 contains 13 residues. In DNA, the CDR3 is TGTGCCAGCAGTGCTTCAGGGTCTGATACGCAGTATTTT. It encodes CASSASGSDTQYF.

This clone was detected only once. The V and J genes are TRBV6-4 and TRBJ2-3; D call uncertain. Between the trimmed V and J ends, which lost 5 bases and 4 bases, there was a span of 13 bases. CDR3 size: 14 residues. CDR1 is MRHNA, CDR2 SNTAGT, per germline. The CDR3 sequence is CASSLETKSDTQYF. DNA for the CDR3: TGTGCCAGCAGTCTGGAGACGAAGTCAGATACGCAGTATTTT.

The chain joins TRBV13 to TRBJ1-6; the match to TRBD1 covers 9 bases. Germline V gene sequence: CDR1 PRHDT, CDR2 FYEKMQ (reference sequence). V shed 5 bases and J 10 bases; nucleotides not matched to a gene: 9. The CDR3 is 15 residues long. CDR3 in amino acids: CASSRQGQGQSPLHF. DNA for the CDR3: TGTGCCAGCAGCCGACAGGGACAGGGCCAATCACCCCTCCACTTT.

V is TRBV28 and J is TRBJ1-1; 7 bases align to TRBD1. The CDR3 consists of 16 residues. Germline values: CDR1 MDHEN, CDR2 SYDVKM. Trimming took 5 bases from V and 3 from J; bases not matched to a gene: 12. As DNA, the CDR3 is TGTGCCAGCAGTACGCCCAGGGGGTTAGGGGACACTGAAGCTTTCTTT. This sequence encodes CASSTPRGLGDTEAFF.

The chain joins TRBV2 to TRBJ2-5; D call uncertain. The CDR3 covers 11 residues. Germline lookup yields CDR1 SNHLY and CDR2 FYNNEI. Trimming cost V 7 bases and J 4 bases, with 7 bases left between them. Here the CDR3 reads CASTLGETQYF. The CDR3 DNA follows: TGTGCCAGCACCTTAGGAGAGACCCAGTACTTC.

Comment on this clone: Other DNA sequences in the same sample also yield this CDR3. This chain's CDR3 is CASSVAWGGSGNTIYF. DNA for the CDR3: TGTGCCAGCAGCGTAGCTTGGGGCGGCTCTGGAAACACCATATATTTT. This sequence joins TRBV9 and TRBJ1-3, with a tentative D call TRBD1 (5 bases). The CDR3 extends over 16 amino acids. The V end was cut by 0 bases, the J end by 0 bases, with 10 bases between. Germline assignment: CDR1 SGDLS and CDR2 YYNGEE.

The V call is TRBV7-8, the J call TRBJ1-5; D unclear. Trimming took 5 bases from V and 5 from J, leaving 7 bases between them. Germline loops: CDR1 SGHVS, CDR2 FQNEAQ. The CDR3 covers 12 residues. CDR3 bases: TGTGCCAGCAGCCCGGAGGATCAGCCCCAGCATTTT. Translating gives CASSPEDQPQHF.

This clone has only one observation. V usage is TRBV4-1 and J usage is TRBJ1-2; tentative D call: TRBD1 (6 bases). This CDR3 spans 14 amino acids. From germline, CDR1 is MGHRA and CDR2 YSYEKL. V was clipped by 4 bases and J by 3 bases, with 12 bases between them. In DNA form, the CDR3 reads TGCGCCAGCAGCCGAGACAGGTACGACTATGGCTACACCTTC. Its protein is CASSRDRYDYGYTF.

CDR3 sequence reads: CASSYLRTDGEKLFF. CDR3 coding DNA: TGTGCCAGCAGTTACTTAAGGACAGATGGTGAAAAACTGTTTTTT. The gene calls are TRBV6-5 and TRBJ1-4; perhaps TRBD1 as D (6 bases). Trimming removed 1 base from V and 7 bases from J, with 13 bases in between. Per the germline V gene, CDR1 is MNHEY and CDR2 is SVGAGI. The CDR3 loop spans 15 amino acids.

The rearrangement joins TRBV21-1 to TRBJ2-3; TRBD2 is the table's D call, not checked against the DNA. TRBV21-1 is a pseudogene. The CDR3 covers 19 residues. CDR3 bases: TGTGCCAGCAGCAAAGCGCTACCGGGAGGGCCCTTCCTTACAGATACGCAGTATTTT. It encodes CASSKALPGGPFLTDTQYF.

The rearrangement joins TRBV18 to TRBJ1-3; 8 bases fit TRBD1. Trimming removed 6 bases from V and 2 bases from J; junction bases left unmatched: 6. Germline V CDR1 and CDR2: KGHSH, LQKENI. The CDR3 consists of 15 residues. The CDR3 nucleotides are TGTGCCAGCTCGCAGGACAGGGTGACTGGAAACACCATATATTTT. Its protein product is CASSQDRVTGNTIYF.

With respect to this clone: Distinct nucleotide sequences in the sample also encode this CDR3. This chain uses TRBV5-1 with TRBJ1-1; D might be TRBD1 (5 bases). CDR3 size: 12 residues. Germline V gene lookup returns CDR1 SGHRS and CDR2 YFSETQ. V was clipped by 2 bases and J by 8 bases, with 10 bases between them. This CDR3 reads CASSFPGTEAFF. In DNA form, the CDR3 reads TGCGCCAGCAGCTTCCCCGGGACGGAAGCTTTCTTT.

This chain connects TRBV7-2 to TRBJ1-2, with D unresolved. CDR1 and CDR2 (germline): SGHTA, FQGNSA. V lost 2 bases and J lost 7, with 11 bases in between. The length of the CDR3 is 13 residues. The CDR3, as DNA: TGTGCCAGCAGCTTATCATTCCACGGTGGCTACACCTTC. It yields the protein CASSLSFHGGYTF.

The chain carries TRBV7-8 and TRBJ1-1, with D perhaps TRBD1 (5 bases). V was clipped by 6 bases and J by 5 bases, with 7 bases between them. In germline, CDR1 is SGHVS, CDR2 FQNEAQ. The CDR3 extends over 11 amino acids. The CDR3 DNA reads TGTGCCAGCAGGGGGGGAACTGAAGCTTTCTTT. Protein sequence: CASRGGTEAFF.

The V call is TRBV5-1, the J call TRBJ2-1, with D possibly TRBD2 on 6 matching bases. V was cut by 2 bases and J by 6 bases, with 15 bases left in between. Germline lookup yields CDR1 SGHRS and CDR2 YFSETQ. The CDR3 sequence is 15 residues long. CDR3 residues: CASSFTLAARNEQFF. As DNA, the CDR3 is TGCGCCAGCAGCTTCACACTAGCTGCACGCAATGAGCAGTTCTTC.

The chain combines TRBV19 with TRBJ1-4; D not resolved. This CDR3 has 15 residues. CDR1 is LNHDA and CDR2 is SQIVND in the germline V gene (reference sequence). V was shortened by 3 bases and J by 0 bases, with 8 bases between the two germline ends. Here the CDR3 reads CASSIWVATNEKLFF. Written as DNA, the CDR3 is TGTGCCAGTAGTATCTGGGTTGCAACTAATGAAAAACTGTTTTTT.

V is TRBV28 and J is TRBJ1-1; the match to TRBD1 covers 7 bases. From germline, CDR1 is MDHEN and CDR2 SYDVKM. The CDR3 is 17 residues long. V gave up 4 bases and J gave up 1 base; unmatched junction bases: 12. The CDR3 DNA follows: TGTGCCAGCAGTTCCCCCCGGGACAGCCAATCGAACACTGAAGCTTTCTTT. Translating gives CASSSPRDSQSNTEAFF.

CDR3 DNA sequence: TGTGCCAGTCCTAGCGGGAGGGCGGAGACCGGGGAGCTGTTTTTT. This gives the protein CASPSGRAETGELFF. The V and J genes are TRBV19 and TRBJ2-2; 12 positions match TRBD2. Germline lookup yields CDR1 LNHDA and CDR2 SQIVND (reference sequence). The CDR3 length is 15 residues. V lost 8 bases and J lost 5; bases outside the gene matches: 6. The full variable domain, its missing parts supplied by reference TRBV19 and TRBJ2-2, is DGGITQSPKYLFRKEGQNVTLSCEQNLNHDAMYWYRQDPGQGLRLIYYSQIVNDFQKGDIAEGYSVSREKKESFPLTVTSAQKNPTAFYLCASPSGRAETGELFFGEGSRLTVL.

The chain uses TRBV6-6 and TRBJ1-1; tentative D call: TRBD1 (5 bases). Trimming removed 5 bases at V and 1 base at J, with 8 bases between. Looked up from germline, CDR1 is MNHNY and CDR2 is SVGAGI (reference sequence). The CDR3 extends over 13 amino acids. The CDR3: CASSSGGNTEAFF. CDR3 in DNA: TGTGCCAGCAGTAGCGGGGGGAACACTGAAGCTTTCTTT.

The chain has TRBV6-5 and TRBJ2-2, with TRBD1 identical over 7 bases. The germline V gene has CDR1 MNHEY and CDR2 SVGAGI. With V trimmed by 6 bases and J by 4 bases, 5 bases remained unmatched. The CDR3 is 14 residues long. CDR3 amino acids: CASRRGRATGELFF. In DNA form, the CDR3 reads TGTGCCAGCAGAAGGGGGCGGGCCACCGGGGAGCTGTTTTTT.